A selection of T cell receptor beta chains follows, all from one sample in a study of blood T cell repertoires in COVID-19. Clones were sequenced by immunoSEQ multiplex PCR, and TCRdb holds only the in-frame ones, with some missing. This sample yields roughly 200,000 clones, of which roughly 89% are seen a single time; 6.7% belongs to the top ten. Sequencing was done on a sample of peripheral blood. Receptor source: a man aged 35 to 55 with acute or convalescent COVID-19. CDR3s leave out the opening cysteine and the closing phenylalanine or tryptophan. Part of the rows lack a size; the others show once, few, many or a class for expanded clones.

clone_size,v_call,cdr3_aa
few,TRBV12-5,ASAKGQNTEAF
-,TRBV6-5,ASSRGLLSYEQY
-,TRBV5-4,ASSLPSVGTDTQY
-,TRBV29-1,SVQGAQGYT
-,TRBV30,AWNPSQGARGANVLT
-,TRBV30,AWSVPGYTEAF
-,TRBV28,ASSFSGQLLVSGNTIY
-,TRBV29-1,SVEDSGTDTQY
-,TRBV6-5,ASSTTYEQY
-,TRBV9,ASSPQTGNYGYT
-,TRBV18,ASSPIPHGVASGNTIY
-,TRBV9,ASSVVRGVADTEAF
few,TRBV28,ASSPPGGSGNTIY
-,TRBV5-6,ASSLYRGAAGELF
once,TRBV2,ASSEGSTPGNYGYT
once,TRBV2,ASSKDREGKKLF
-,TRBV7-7,ASSPGGVGSSYEQY
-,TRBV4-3,ASSQSYRDETQY
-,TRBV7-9,ASSPRGGADEAF
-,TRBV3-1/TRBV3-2,ASSQFTGAGNTIY
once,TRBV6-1,ASSEARAEIYGYT
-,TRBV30,AWSTLRQGSNQPQH
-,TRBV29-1,SVDEQGAGGYT
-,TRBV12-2,ASQNHHPPTGLSSYEQY
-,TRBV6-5,ASSYGDRNTEAF
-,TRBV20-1,SARRQDGYT
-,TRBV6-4,ASSDTNRGQKF
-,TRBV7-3,ASSLSLYNEQF
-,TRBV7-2,ASSEDSSYNSPLH
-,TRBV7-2,ASSLPTSGVDTQY
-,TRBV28,ASRIPGQGIYGYT
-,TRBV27,ASSPQAVNTGELF
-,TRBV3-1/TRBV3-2,ASSQGLAGSTDTQY
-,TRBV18,ASSPLRGGGTDTQY